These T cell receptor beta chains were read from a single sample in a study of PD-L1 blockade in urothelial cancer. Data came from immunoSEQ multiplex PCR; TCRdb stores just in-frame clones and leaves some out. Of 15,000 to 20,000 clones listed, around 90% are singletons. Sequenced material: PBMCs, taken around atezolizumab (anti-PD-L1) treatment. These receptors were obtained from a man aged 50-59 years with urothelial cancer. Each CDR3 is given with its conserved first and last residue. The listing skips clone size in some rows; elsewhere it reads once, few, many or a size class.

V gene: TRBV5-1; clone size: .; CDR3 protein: CASSLAGQGTDTQYF
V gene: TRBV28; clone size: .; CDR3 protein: CASSLNAGVVNEQFF
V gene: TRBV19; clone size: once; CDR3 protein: CASSWAELNTEAFF
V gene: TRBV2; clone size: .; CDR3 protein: CASTLTRLGGEQFF
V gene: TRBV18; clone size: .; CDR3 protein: CASSPEGAWSDYEQYF
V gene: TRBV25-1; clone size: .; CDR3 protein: CASSKIRTGSYEQYF
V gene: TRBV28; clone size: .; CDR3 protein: CASSRGRRSSYEQYF
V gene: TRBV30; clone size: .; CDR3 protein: CAWRILKGQLNTEAFF
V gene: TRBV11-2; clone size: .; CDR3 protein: CASSLEFPGNTGELFF
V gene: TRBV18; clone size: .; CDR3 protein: CASSPLTNYGYTF
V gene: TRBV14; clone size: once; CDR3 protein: CASSLETGGRYGYTF
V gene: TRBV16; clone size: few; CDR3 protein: CASSHDRGKETQYF
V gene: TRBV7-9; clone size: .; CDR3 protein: CASSPDGSQPQHF
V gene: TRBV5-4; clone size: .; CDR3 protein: CALGGGASNEQFF
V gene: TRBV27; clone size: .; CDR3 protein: CASSSHKGGATEAFF
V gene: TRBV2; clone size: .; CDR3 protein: CATRRGGLVGDGYNEQFF
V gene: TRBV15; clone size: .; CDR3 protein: CATSSDTPGREKLFF
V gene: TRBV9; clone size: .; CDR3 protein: CASSPMTDTQYF
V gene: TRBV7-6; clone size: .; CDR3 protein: CASSLDRPSMGGTYEQYF
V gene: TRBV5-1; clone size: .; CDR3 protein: CASSLSGTTNEKLFF
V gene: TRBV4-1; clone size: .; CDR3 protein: CASSQDSPWDTETYEQYF
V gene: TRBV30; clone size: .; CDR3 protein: CAWSVLGGLRYGYTF
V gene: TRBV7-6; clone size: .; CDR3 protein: CASSTGQGSYNEQFF
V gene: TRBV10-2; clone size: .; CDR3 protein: CASRAGQGGGYTF
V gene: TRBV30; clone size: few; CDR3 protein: CAWSGQSNTEAFF
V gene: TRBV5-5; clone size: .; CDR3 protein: CASSTWGGPQHF
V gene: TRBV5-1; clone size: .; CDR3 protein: CASSLVEMNTEAFF
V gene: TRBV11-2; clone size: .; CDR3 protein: CASSTPGTSGRTPQETQYF
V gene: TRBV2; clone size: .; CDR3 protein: CASSDSGGPSYEQYF
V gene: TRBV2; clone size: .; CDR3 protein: CASSEARVWDGGEKLFF
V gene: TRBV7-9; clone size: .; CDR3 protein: CASSLGLAGDQETQYF
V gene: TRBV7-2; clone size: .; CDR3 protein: CASSLNLEVTGELFF
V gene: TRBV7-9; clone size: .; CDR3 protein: CASSPPEGGYTF
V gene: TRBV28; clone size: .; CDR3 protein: CASKSQGSDYGYTF
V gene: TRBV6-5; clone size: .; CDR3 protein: CASSYGLAGYNEQFF
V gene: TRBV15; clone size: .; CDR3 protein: CATSRGKGLNGNTIYF
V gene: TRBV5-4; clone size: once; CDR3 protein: CASSLDRGFYGYTF
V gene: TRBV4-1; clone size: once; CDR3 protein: CASSNPGQGKNEQFF
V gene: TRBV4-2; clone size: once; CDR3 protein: CASSRDPFSGSTDTQYF
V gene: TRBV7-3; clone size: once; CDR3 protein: CASSPSGGAPFF
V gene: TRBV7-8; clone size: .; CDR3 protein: CASSQTGGSGETQYF
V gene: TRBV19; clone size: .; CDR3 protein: CASSAISGANTGELFF
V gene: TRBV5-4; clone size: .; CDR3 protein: CASSLELGRQVTEAFF
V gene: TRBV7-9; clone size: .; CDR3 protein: CASSNGGGKNTEAFF
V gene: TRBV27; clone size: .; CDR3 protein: CASSLSGEAPWHEKLFF
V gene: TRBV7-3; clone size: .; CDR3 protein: CASSIAGANNEQFF
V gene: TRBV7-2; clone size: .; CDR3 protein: CASRREAGGFRNEQFF
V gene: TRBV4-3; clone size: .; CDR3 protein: CASSQYRGDEQYF
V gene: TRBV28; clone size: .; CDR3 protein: CASSLAGVTYEQYF
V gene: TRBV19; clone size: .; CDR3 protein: CASSIRTRYHEQFF